Below are 4 T cell receptor beta chains sequenced from a single sample in a study of beta chain features in type 1 diabetes. Regarding the study as a whole: TCRB CDR3 length was moderately but significantly reduced in all four CD4+ subsets of Type 1 diabetes patients.

The sequenced template was cDNA made from the entire isolated RNA. TCRdb's table, derived via immunoSEQ multiplex PCR, lists solely in-frame clones and lacks some. In the table there are 600,000 to 700,000 clones, approximately 13% of which are singletons. Their antigens remain unidentified. Sequenced sample: naive CD4+ T cells from blood. These receptors originate from a man between 25 and 39 years old with type 1 diabetes.

As to this clone: Within the sample, other DNA sequences also encode this same CDR3. The rearrangement links TRBV28 to TRBJ1-2; D is undetermined. The V gene lost 6 bases and the J gene lost 1 base, with 9 bases spanning the gap. Germline CDR1 MDHEN, CDR2 SYDVKM. CDR3 length: 13 amino acids. The CDR3 region is CASSLDGNYGYTF. DNA of the CDR3: TGTGCCAGCAGCCTGGACGGTAACTATGGCTACACCTTC.

This clone appeared a few times. The chain recombines TRBV6-5 with TRBJ1-1, with D perhaps matching TRBD1 (5 bases). Germline V lookup: CDR1 MNHEY, CDR2 SVGAGI. Trimming took off 6 bases at V and 7 bases at J, with 18 bases between the two ends. The CDR3 has 14 amino acids. CDR3 loop: CASRTGTGKNEAFF. CDR3 DNA sequence: TGTGCCAGCAGGACTGGGACGGGAAAAAATGAAGCTTTCTTT.

The chain couples TRBV18 to TRBJ1-5; D not certain. The CDR3 covers 12 residues. V was trimmed by 5 bases and J by 5 bases, leaving 7 bases between them. Per the germline V gene, CDR1 is KGHSH and CDR2 is LQKENI. This chain's CDR3 is CASSMVDQPQHF. Written as DNA, the CDR3 is TGTGCCAGCTCAATGGTCGATCAGCCCCAGCATTTT.

This clone has a handful of counts. The V and J genes are TRBV14 and TRBJ1-2; perhaps TRBD1 as D (5 bases). Trimming removed 4 bases at V and 14 bases at J, with 17 bases between. The CDR3 covers 12 residues. CDR1 and CDR2 (germline): SGHDN, FVKESK. As DNA, the CDR3 is TGTGCCAGCAGCCGGGGCGTCCGGGGGAGAACCTTC. Amino acid sequence: CASSRGVRGRTF.